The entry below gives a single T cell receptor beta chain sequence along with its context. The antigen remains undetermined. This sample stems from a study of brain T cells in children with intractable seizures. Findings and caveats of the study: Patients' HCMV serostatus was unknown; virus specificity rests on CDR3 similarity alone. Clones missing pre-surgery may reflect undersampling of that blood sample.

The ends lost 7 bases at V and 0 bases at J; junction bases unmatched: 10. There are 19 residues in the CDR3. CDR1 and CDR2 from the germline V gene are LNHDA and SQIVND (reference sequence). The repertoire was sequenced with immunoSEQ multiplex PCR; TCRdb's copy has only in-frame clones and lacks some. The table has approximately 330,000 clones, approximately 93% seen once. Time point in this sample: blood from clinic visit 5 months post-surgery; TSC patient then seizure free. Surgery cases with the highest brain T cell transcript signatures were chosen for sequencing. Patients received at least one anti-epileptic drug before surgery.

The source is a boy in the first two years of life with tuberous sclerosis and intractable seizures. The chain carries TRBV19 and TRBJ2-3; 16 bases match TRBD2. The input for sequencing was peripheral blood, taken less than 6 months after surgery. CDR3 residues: CASKRGLAGGRTSTDTQYF. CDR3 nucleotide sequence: TGTGCCAGTAAAAGGGGACTAGCGGGAGGGAGAACTAGCACAGATACGCAGTATTTT.